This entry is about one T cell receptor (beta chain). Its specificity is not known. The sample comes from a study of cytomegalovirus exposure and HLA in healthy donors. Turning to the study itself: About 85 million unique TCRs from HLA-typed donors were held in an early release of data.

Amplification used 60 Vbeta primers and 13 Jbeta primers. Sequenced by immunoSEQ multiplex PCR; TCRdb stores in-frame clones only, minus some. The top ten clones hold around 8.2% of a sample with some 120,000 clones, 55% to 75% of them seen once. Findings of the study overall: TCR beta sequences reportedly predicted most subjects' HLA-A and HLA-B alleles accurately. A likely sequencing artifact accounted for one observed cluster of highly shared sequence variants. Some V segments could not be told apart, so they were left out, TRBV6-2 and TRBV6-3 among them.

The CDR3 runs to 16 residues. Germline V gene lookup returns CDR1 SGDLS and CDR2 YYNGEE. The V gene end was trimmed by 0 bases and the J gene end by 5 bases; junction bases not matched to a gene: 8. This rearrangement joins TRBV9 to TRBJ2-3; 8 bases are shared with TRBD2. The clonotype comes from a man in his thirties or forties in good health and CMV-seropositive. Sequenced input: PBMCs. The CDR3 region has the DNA TGTGCCAGCAGCGTAGCGGGAGGGCCCCCGTTAGATACGCAGTATTTT. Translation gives CASSVAGGPPLDTQYF. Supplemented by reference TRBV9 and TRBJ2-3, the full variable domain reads DSGVTQTPKHLITATGQRVTLRCSPRSGDLSVYWYQQSLDQGLQFLIQYYNGEERAKGNILERFSAQQFPDLHSELNLSSLELGDSALYFCASSVAGGPPLDTQYFGPGTRLTVL.